The clone carrying this T cell receptor beta chain came up a few times. RNA transcripts provided the template for amplifying TCR beta CDR3 regions. RT-PCR with HTBI primers came first, then second-round multiplex PCR. Using its own MiXCR run on the multiplex PCR reads, TCRdb lists one record per CDR3 protein. In the table there are 500,000 to 800,000 distinct CDR3 sequences, roughly two fifths of which are singletons. This record belongs to a study of Graves' ophthalmopathy and Graves' hyperthyroidism. V gave up 1 base and J gave up 2 bases, with 18 bases separating them. CDR1 is SGHTA, CDR2 FQGNSA, per germline. CDR3 length equals 17 residues.

The material sequenced was peripheral blood. J is TRBJ2-7 and V is TRBV7-2; D is unresolved. The source of this sequence is an adult man with Graves' ophthalmopathy. The CDR3 DNA sequence: TGTGCCAGCAGCTTAGTTGGTACCTTCGCCGCGCCCTACGAGCAGTACTTC. It yields the protein CASSLVGTFAAPYEQYF.